These 8 T cell receptor beta chains share one sample of origin, sequenced in a study of neurological immune-mediated disorders. Using its own MiXCR run on the 5' RACE reads, TCRdb lists one record per CDR3 protein. The sample has approximately 80,000 distinct CDR3 sequences; almost 6% are singletons. Time point denoted: longitudinal time-point 2. Sequencing was done on a sample of PBMCs. The receptors were sampled from a woman aged 60-75 years with multiple sclerosis.

This clonotype has at least ten counts. The chain carries TRBV27 and TRBJ2-7; D is perhaps TRBD1 or TRBD2 (6 bases each). CDR3 length: 16 residues. Trimming cost V 5 bases and J 3 bases, with 20 bases left between them. Germline V gives CDR1 MNHEY, CDR2 SMNVEV (reference sequence). DNA for the CDR3: TGTGCCAGCAGTCTCTCTAGTCCCGGGGGCTACTACGAGCAGTACTTC. Its translation: CASSLSSPGGYYEQYF.

This rearrangement joins TRBV6-5 to TRBJ2-7, with 8 positions matching TRBD1. The CDR3 totals 13 residues. The V and J ends lost 6 bases and 7 bases, in that order; junction bases with no gene match: 8. Germline loops: CDR1 MNHEY, CDR2 SVGAGI. The CDR3 DNA reads TGTGCCAGCAGAGATCAGGGGGCTGGAGAGCAGTACTTC. It encodes CASRDQGAGEQYF.

In its sample, this clonotype was seen many times. V and J are TRBV20-1 and TRBJ1-2, with D maybe TRBD1 (6 bases). Trimming removed 3 bases at V and 2 bases at J, with 13 bases between. The germline V gene encodes CDR1 DFQATT and CDR2 SNEGSKA (reference sequence). The CDR3 loop spans 14 amino acids. The CDR3 DNA follows: TGCAGTGCTAGGAGGGACAACCTCAACTATGGCTACACCTTC. Translating it yields CSARRDNLNYGYTF.

This clonotype was picked up a small number of times. A much bigger clone sits one base away, suggesting this may be a read error. The V gene is TRBV5-5, the J gene TRBJ2-7; no clear D gene. Germline loops: CDR1 SGHKS, CDR2 YYEKEE (reference sequence). V dropped 6 bases and J dropped 2 bases, with 18 bases sitting between them. The CDR3 runs to 15 residues. The chain's CDR3 is CASIPSLPGPYEQYF. As DNA, the CDR3 is TGTGCCAGCATCCCTTCTCTCCCGGGCCCCTACGAGCAGTACTTC. The full variable domain, completed using reference TRBV5-5 and TRBJ2-7, is DAGVTQSPTHLIKTRGQQVTLRCSPISGHKSVSWYQQVLGQGPQFIFQYYEKEERGRGNFPDRFSARQFPNYSSELNVNALLLGDSALYLCASIPSLPGPYEQYFGPGTRLTVT.

This clonotype came up many times. V usage is TRBV7-2 and J usage is TRBJ2-2; no definite D call. The CDR3 has 14 amino acids. The V gene's germline CDR1 is SGHTA and CDR2 FQGNSA. Trimming took 2 bases from V and 1 from J, leaving 5 bases between them. The CDR3 nucleotides read TGTGCCAGCAGCTTAAGGCAGAACACCGGGGAGCTGTTTTTT. Translation gives CASSLRQNTGELFF.

This clonotype came up once. V usage is TRBV2 and J usage is TRBJ1-2; D may be TRBD1 (6 bases). The CDR3 length is 14 residues. The V gene's germline CDR1 is SNHLY and CDR2 FYNNEI. The V gene lost 6 bases and the J gene lost 7 bases, with 18 bases spanning the gap. This CDR3 is CASSRDTHQGGYTF. The CDR3 region has the DNA TGTGCCAGCAGCCGGGACACCCATCAGGGTGGCTACACCTTC.

This clonotype was seen repeatedly, ten times or more. The V and J genes are TRBV6-5 and TRBJ1-1, with D maybe TRBD1 (6 bases). The CDR3 sequence is 19 residues long. CDR1 and CDR2 (germline): MNHEY, SVGAGI. V was clipped by 1 base and J by 0 bases, with 21 bases between them. Here the CDR3 DNA reads TGTGCCAGCAGTTACTTACCCCCGGGGGGGGCTGAGATGAACACTGAAGCTTTCTTT. Residues: CASSYLPPGGAEMNTEAFF.

This clonotype was recorded at least ten times. The chain employs TRBV20-1 and TRBJ1-5, with TRBD1 as a possible D gene (5 bases). Deletions cut 6 bases from V and 0 bases from J, with 15 bases between. The CDR3 sequence is 15 residues long. CDR1 is DFQATT, CDR2 SNEGSKA, per germline (reference sequence). CDR3 DNA: TGCAGTGCAACCCGAGGGGTTAATAGCAATCAGCCCCAGCATTTT. Residues: CSATRGVNSNQPQHF.